This T cell receptor beta chain is from a study of shared clonotypes between healthy human individuals. Overall study: The people who gave samples were a couple of women and three men aged 18 to 49.

This clone has only one observation. Its antigen is not identified. Whole-study results and caveats: Only a few donors were included, so the genetic and exposure-history diversity represented was limited.

In germline, CDR1 is SNHLY, CDR2 FYNNEI. The CDR3 has 18 residues. Trimming removed 4 bases at V and 0 bases at J, with 16 bases between. Researchers divided each subset's genomic DNA evenly across several immunoSEQ plates. TCRdb's table, derived via immunoSEQ multiplex PCR, lists solely in-frame clones and lacks some. The sample lists roughly 480,000 clones; roughly 78% were seen once. The rearrangement links TRBV2 to TRBJ1-6; D gene ambiguous. The sequenced sample consisted of PBMCs. This TCR came from a woman aged 40 to 50 in good health. Some clones in this sample may be carry-over from other donors' samples. This CDR3 is CASSGLPGTSSYNSPLHF. The CDR3 bases are TGTGCCAGCAGTGGGTTACCAGGCACTAGCTCCTATAATTCACCCCTCCACTTT.